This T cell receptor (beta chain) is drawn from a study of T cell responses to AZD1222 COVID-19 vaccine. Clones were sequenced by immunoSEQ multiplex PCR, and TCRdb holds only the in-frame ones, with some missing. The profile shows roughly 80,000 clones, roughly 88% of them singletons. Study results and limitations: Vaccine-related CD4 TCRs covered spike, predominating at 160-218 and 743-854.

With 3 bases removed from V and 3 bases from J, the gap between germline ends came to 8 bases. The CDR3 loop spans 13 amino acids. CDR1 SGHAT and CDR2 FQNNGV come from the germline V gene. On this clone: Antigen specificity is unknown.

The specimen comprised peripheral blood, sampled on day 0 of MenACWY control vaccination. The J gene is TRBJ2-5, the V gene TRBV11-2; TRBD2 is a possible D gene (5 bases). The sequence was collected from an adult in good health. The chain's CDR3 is CASSFGLEETQYF. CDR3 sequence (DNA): TGTGCCAGCAGCTTCGGACTGGAAGAGACCCAGTACTTC.